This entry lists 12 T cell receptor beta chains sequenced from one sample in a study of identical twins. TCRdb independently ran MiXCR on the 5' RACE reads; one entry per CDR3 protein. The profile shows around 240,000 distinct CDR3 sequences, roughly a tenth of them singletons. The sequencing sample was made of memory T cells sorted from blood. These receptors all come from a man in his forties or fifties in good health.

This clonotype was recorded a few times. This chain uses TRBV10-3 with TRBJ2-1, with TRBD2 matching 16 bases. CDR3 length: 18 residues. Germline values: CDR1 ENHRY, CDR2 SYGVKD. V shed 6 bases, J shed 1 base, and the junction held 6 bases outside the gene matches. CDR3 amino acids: CAISPGLAGGTSYNEQFF. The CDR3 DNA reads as TGTGCCATCAGCCCGGGACTAGCGGGAGGGACATCCTACAATGAGCAGTTCTTC.

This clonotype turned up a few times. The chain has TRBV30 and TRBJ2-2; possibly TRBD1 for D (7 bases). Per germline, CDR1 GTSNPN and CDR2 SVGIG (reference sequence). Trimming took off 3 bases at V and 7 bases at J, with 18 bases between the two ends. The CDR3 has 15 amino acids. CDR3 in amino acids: CAWRVTGGTVGELFF. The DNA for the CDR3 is TGTGCCTGGAGGGTAACCGGCGGGACAGTCGGGGAGCTGTTTTTT.

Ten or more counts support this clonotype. In DNA form, the CDR3 reads TGCAGCGTCCGACCCCGAACAGGCTCCTACGAGCAGTACTTC. Amino acids: CSVRPRTGSYEQYF. This rearrangement joins TRBV29-1 to TRBJ2-7, with a weak D call TRBD1 (5 bases). CDR1 is SQVTM and CDR2 is ANQGSEA in the germline V gene. CDR3 length: 14 amino acids. The V gene lost 6 bases and the J gene lost 0 bases, with 15 bases spanning the gap.

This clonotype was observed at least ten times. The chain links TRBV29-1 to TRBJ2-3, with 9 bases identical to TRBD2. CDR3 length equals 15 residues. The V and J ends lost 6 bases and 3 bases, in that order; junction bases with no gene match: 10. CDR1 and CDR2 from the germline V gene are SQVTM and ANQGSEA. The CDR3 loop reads CSVRGTSTRTDTQYF. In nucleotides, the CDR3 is TGCAGCGTACGCGGGACTAGCACAAGGACAGATACGCAGTATTTT.

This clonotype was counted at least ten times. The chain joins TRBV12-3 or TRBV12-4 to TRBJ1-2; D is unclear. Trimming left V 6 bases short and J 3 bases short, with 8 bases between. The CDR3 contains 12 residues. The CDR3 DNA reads TGTGCCAGCAGCTTCACGGACTATGGCTACACCTTC. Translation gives CASSFTDYGYTF.

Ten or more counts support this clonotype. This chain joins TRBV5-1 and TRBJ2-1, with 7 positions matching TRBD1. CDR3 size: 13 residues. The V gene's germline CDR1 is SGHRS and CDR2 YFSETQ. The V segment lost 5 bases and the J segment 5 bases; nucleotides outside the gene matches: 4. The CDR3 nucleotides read TGCGCCAGCAGACAACAGGGGAACAATGAGCAGTTCTTC. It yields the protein CASRQQGNNEQFF.

The CDR3 region is CASSSIGAAIANYGYTF. The CDR3 DNA sequence: TGTGCCAGCAGCTCAATTGGGGCAGCCATTGCCAACTATGGCTACACCTTC. The rearrangement links TRBV7-9 to TRBJ1-2, with a tentative D call TRBD1 (5 bases). The CDR3 sequence is 17 residues long. Trimming shortened V by 4 bases and J by 2 bases, and 20 bases separated the two germline ends. Germline V gene sequence: CDR1 SEHNR, CDR2 FQNEAQ (reference sequence). The full variable domain, with the rest looked up from reference TRBV7-9 and TRBJ1-2, is DTGVSQNPRHKITKRGQNVTFRCDPISEHNRLYWYRQTLGQGPEFLTYFQNEAQLEKSRLLSDRFSAERPKGSFSTLEIQRTEQGDSAMYLCASSSIGAAIANYGYTFGSGTRLTVV.

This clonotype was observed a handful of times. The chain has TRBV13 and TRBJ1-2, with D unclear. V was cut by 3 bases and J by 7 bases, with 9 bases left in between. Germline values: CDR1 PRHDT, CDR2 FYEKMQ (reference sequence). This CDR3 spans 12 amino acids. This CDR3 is CASSLVPFGYTF. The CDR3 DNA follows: TGTGCCAGCAGCTTGGTGCCATTTGGCTACACCTTC.

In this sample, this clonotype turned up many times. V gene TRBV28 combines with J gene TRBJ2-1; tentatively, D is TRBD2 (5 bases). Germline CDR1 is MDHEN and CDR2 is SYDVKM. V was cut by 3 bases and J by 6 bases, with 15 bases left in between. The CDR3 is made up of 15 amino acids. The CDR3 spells CASSLRIGRVNEQFF. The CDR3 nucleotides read TGTGCCAGCAGTTTGCGGATTGGGAGAGTCAATGAGCAGTTCTTC.

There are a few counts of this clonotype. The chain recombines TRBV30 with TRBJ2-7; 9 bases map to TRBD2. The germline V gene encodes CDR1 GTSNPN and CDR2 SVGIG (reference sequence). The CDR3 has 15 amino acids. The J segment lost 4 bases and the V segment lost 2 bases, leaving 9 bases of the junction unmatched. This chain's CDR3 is CAWSPLSGGGYEQYF. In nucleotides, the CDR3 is TGTGCCTGGAGTCCCCTTAGCGGGGGAGGATACGAGCAGTACTTC.

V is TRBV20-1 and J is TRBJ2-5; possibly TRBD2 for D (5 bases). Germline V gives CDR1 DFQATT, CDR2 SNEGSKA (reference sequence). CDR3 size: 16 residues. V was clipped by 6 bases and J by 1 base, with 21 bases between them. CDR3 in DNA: TGCAGTGCCCCACCCTTGCAGCGGTTACTCCAAGAGACCCAGTACTTC. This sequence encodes CSAPPLQRLLQETQYF.

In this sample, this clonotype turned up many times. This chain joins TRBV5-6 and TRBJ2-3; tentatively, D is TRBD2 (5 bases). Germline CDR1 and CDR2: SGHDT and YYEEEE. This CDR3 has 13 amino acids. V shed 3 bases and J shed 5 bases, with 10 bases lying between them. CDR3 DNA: TGTGCCAGCAGCTCCACTAGTAAAGATACGCAGTATTTT. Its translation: CASSSTSKDTQYF.